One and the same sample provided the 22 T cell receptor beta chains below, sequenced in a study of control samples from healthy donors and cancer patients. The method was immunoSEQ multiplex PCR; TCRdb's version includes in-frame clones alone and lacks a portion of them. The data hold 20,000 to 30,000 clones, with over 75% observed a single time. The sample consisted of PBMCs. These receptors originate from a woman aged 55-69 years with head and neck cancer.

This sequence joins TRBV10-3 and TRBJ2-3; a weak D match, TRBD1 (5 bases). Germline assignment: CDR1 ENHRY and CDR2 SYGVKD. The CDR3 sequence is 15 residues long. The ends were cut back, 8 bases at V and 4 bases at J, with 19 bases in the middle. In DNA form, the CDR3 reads TGTGCCATCTTCCCAAGGGCGCAGGGCCCAGATACGCAGTATTTT. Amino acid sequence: CAIFPRAQGPDTQYF.

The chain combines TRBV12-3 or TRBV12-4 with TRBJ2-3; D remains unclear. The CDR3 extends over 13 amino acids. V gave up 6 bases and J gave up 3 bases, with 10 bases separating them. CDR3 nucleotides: TGTGCCAGCAGCCCCGAGAGGACAGATACGCAGTATTTT. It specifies CASSPERTDTQYF.

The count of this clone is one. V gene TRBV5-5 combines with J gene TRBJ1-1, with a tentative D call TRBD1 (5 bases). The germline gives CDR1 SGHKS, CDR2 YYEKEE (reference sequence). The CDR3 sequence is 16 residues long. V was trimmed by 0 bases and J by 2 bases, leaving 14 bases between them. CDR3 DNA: TGTGCCAGCAGCTTGGGCCCAGGGCCGGGTAACACTGAAGCTTTCTTT. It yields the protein CASSLGPGPGNTEAFF.

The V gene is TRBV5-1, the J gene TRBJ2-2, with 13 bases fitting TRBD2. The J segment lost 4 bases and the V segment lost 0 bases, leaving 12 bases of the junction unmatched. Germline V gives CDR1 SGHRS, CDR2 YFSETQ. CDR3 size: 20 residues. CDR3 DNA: TGCGCCAGCAGCTTGGTGCCCGGACTAGCGGGGGTAGAAGGCACCGGGGAGCTGTTTTTT. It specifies CASSLVPGLAGVEGTGELFF.

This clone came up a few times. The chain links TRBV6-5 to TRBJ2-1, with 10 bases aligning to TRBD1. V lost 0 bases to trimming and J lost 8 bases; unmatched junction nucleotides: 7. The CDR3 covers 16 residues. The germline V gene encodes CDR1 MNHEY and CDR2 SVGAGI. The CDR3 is CASSYSMGQGFDEQFF. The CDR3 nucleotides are TGTGCCAGCAGTTACTCGATGGGACAGGGGTTCGATGAGCAGTTCTTC.

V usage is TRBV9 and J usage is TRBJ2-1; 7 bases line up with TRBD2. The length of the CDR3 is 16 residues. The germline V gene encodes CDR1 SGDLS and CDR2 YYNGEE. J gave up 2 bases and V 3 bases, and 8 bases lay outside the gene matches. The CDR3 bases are TGTGCCAGCAGCGGATTCAGCGGGATAGCCTACAATGAGCAGTTCTTC. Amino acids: CASSGFSGIAYNEQFF.

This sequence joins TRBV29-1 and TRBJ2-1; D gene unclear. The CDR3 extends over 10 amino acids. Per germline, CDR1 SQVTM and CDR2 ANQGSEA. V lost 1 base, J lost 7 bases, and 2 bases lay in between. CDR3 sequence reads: CSVEANEQFF. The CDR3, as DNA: TGCAGCGTTGAAGCAAATGAGCAGTTCTTC.

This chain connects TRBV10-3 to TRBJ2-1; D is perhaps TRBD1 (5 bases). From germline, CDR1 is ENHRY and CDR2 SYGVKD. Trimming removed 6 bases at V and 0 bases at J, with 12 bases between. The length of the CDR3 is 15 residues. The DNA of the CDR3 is TGTGCCATCAGAGACAGCGAGAGCTCCTACAATGAGCAGTTCTTC. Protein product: CAIRDSESSYNEQFF.

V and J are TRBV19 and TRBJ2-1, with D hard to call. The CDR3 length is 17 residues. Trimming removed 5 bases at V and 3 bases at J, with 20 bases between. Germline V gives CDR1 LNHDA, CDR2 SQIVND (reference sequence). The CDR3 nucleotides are TGTGCCAGTAGTTTAACGGGTGCGAATTCGGGCTACAATGAGCAGTTCTTC. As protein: CASSLTGANSGYNEQFF.

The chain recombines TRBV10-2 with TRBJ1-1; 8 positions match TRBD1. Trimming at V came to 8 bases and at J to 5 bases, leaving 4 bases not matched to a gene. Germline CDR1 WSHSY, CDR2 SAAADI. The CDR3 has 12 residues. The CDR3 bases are TGCGCCAGCCGCAGGGGGCGAACTGAAGCTTTCTTT. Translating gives CASRRGRTEAFF.

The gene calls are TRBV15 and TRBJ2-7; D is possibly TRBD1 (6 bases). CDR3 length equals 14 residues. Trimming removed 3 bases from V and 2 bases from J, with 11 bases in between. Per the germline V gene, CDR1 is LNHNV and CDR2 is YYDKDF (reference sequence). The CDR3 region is CATSSLQGPYEQYF. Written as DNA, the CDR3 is TGTGCCACCAGCAGCTTACAGGGTCCCTACGAGCAGTACTTC.

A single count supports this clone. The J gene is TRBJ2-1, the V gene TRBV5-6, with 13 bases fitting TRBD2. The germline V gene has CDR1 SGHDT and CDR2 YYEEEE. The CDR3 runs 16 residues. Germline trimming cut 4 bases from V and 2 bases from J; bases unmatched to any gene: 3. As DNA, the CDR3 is TGTGCCAGCAGCCGACTAGCGGGGGGTGCCTACAATGAGCAGTTCTTC. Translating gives CASSRLAGGAYNEQFF.

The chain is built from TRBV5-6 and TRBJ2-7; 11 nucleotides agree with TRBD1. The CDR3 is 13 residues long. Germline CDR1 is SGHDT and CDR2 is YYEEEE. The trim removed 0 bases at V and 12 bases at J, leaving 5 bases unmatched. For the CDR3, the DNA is TGTGCCAGCAGCTTGGGGGGGGACAGGGGGTTGTACTTC. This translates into CASSLGGDRGLYF.

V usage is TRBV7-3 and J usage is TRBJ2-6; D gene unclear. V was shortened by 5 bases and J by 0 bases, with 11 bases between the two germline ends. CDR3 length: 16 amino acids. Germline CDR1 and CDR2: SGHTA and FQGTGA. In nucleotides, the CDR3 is TGTGCCAGCAGCCCAACCTCGCGCTCTGGGGCCAACGTCCTGACTTTC. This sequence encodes CASSPTSRSGANVLTF. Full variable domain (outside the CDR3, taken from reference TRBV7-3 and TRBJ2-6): GAGVSQTPSNKVTEKGKYVELRCDPISGHTALYWYRQSLGQGPEFLIYFQGTGAADDSGLPNDRFFAVRPEGSVSTLKIQRTERGDSAVYLCASSPTSRSGANVLTFGAGSRLTVL.

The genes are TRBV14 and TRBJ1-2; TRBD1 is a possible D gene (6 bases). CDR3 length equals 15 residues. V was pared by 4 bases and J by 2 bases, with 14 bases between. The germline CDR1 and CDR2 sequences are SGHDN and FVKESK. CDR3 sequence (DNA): TGTGCCAGCAGCCCCCGGGGGGCAGCGAACTATGGCTACACCTTC. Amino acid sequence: CASSPRGAANYGYTF.

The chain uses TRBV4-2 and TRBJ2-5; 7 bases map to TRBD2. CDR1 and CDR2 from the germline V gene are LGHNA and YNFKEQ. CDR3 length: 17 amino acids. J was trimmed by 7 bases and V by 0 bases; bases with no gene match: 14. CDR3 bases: TGTGCCAGCAGCCAAGATCTGGCTAAACTAGCGAGTGTGACCCAGTACTTC. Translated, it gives CASSQDLAKLASVTQYF.

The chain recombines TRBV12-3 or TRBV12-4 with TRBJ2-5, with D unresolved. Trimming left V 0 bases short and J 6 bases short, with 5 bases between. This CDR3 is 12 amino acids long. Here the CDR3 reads CASSLAPQTQYF. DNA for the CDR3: TGTGCCAGCAGTTTAGCGCCCCAGACCCAGTACTTC.

DNA for the CDR3: TGTGCCACCAGAGACCCCTCTTCCTACAATGAGCAGTTCTTC. Translation: CATRDPSSYNEQFF. This sequence joins TRBV15 and TRBJ2-1; D gene uncertain. Germline V gene data show CDR1 as LNHNV and CDR2 as YYDKDF (reference sequence). Trimming left V 6 bases short and J 1 base short, with 10 bases between. This CDR3 comprises 14 residues.

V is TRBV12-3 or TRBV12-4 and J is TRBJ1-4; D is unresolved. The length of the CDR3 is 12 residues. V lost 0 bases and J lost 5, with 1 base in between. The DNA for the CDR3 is TGTGCCAGCAGTTTAGCGAATGAAAAACTGTTTTTT. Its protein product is CASSLANEKLFF.

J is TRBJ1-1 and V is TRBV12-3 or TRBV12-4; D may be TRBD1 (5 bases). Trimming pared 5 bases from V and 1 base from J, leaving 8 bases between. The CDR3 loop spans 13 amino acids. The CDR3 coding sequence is TGTGCCAGCAGTGTACAGGAGAACACTGAAGCTTTCTTT. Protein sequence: CASSVQENTEAFF.

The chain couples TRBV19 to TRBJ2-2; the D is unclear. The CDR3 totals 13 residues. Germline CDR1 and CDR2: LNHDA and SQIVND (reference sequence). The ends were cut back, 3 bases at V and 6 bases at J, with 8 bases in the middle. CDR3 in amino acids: CASSIISSGELFF. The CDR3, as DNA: TGTGCCAGTAGTATCATCAGCTCCGGGGAGCTGTTTTTT.

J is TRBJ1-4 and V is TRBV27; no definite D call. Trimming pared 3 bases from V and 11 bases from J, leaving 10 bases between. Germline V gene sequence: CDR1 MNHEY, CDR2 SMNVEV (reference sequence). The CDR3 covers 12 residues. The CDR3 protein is CASSFGGGKLFF. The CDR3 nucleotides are TGTGCCAGCAGTTTCGGAGGAGGGAAACTGTTTTTT.